This T cell receptor beta chain was observed in a study of T cells in localized non-small cell lung cancer. CDR3 length: 14 residues. Per the germline V gene, CDR1 is LGHNT and CDR2 is FRNRAP. Trimming stripped 1 base from V and 5 bases from J, with 9 bases between. Study results and caveats: Median approximately 61 top-100 tumor clones were shared with paired adjacent lung. Measurement of T cell clonality placed uninvolved adjacent lung highest, above the level in tumor. Sequencing was limited to one tumor region, leaving the possibility of heterogeneity open. With higher T cell density in blood came longer overall survival.

On this clone itself: The target antigen is unknown.

Data came from immunoSEQ multiplex PCR; TCRdb stores just in-frame clones and leaves some out. The data hold approximately 30,000 clones, with just under 80% observed a single time. The material was peripheral blood, obtained before any cancer treatment. The chain combines TRBV12-5 with TRBJ2-4; perhaps TRBD1 as D (5 bases). This sequence was found in a male donor aged 60 or over with stage II squamous cell lung carcinoma. The CDR3 here is CASGLGAGQNIQYF. Written as DNA, the CDR3 is TGTGCTAGTGGTTTGGGGGCAGGGCAAAACATTCAGTACTTC. Complete variable domain (other parts from reference TRBV12-5 and TRBJ2-4): DARVTQTPRHKVTEMGQEVTMRCQPILGHNTVFWYRQTMMQGLELLAYFRNRAPLDDSGMPKDRFSAEMPDATLATLKIQPSEPRDSAVYFCASGLGAGQNIQYFGAGTRLSVL.